Shown below are 23 T cell receptor beta chains from a single sample sequenced in a study of blood T cell repertoires in COVID-19. Libraries were prepared by immunoSEQ multiplex PCR; TCRdb keeps only in-frame clonotypes and omits some of them. The table includes approximately 160,000 clones, over 75% detected once. The specimen sequenced was peripheral blood. The receptors were gathered from a man in his 60s with active or convalescent COVID-19.

J is TRBJ1-4 and V is TRBV2; D perhaps matches TRBD1 (5 bases). Germline-derived CDR1 and CDR2 are SNHLY and FYNNEI. CDR3 size: 15 residues. V gave up 6 bases and J gave up 7 bases, with 18 bases separating them. The CDR3 sequence: CASRQATVNGEKLFF. The CDR3 DNA sequence: TGTGCCAGCAGACAGGCAACGGTAAATGGTGAAAAACTGTTTTTT.

This sequence joins TRBV27 and TRBJ2-6; TRBD1 is a possible D gene (5 bases). The CDR3 totals 13 residues. CDR1 is MNHEY and CDR2 is SMNVEV in the germline V gene (reference sequence). V was pared by 10 bases and J by 3 bases, with 10 bases between. The CDR3 loop is CATRQIGANVLTF. CDR3 sequence (DNA): TGTGCCACGAGACAGATTGGGGCCAACGTCCTGACTTTC.

Only a few counts were recorded for this clone. The V call is TRBV19, the J call TRBJ1-3; D not resolved. This CDR3 spans 14 amino acids. Germline V gene data show CDR1 as LNHDA and CDR2 as SQIVND (reference sequence). The ends were cut back, 3 bases at V and 0 bases at J, with 6 bases in the middle. CDR3 in DNA: TGTGCCAGTAGTATGCGCACCTCTGGAAACACCATATATTTT. Translating gives CASSMRTSGNTIYF.

This clone has a handful of counts. Other DNA sequences in this sample translate to the same CDR3. This chain uses TRBV20-1 with TRBJ1-1; D not resolved. Looked up from germline, CDR1 is DFQATT and CDR2 is SNEGSKA (reference sequence). Trimming cost V 2 bases and J 1 base, with 2 bases left between them. CDR3 length equals 11 residues. CDR3 region: CSARQNTEAFF. The CDR3 region has the DNA TGCAGTGCTAGACAGAACACTGAAGCTTTCTTT.

This clone was seen a single time. The chain joins TRBV25-1 to TRBJ2-2; possible D gene TRBD2, 5 bases. CDR3 size: 13 residues. V lost 4 bases and J 6 bases, leaving 9 bases between the germline ends. The germline V gene encodes CDR1 MGHDK and CDR2 SYGVNS. The CDR3 sequence: CASSVVGAGELFF. The CDR3 bases are TGTGCCAGCAGTGTGGTGGGAGCCGGGGAGCTGTTTTTT.

The chain has TRBV24-1 and TRBJ1-5, with D perhaps matching TRBD1 (5 bases). The CDR3 is 13 residues long. CDR1 is KGHDR, CDR2 SFDVKD, per germline. Trimming left V 12 bases short and J 2 bases short, with 13 bases between. The CDR3 loop reads CAVGGHGNQPQHF. CDR3 nucleotide sequence: TGTGCCGTGGGGGGTCACGGCAATCAGCCCCAGCATTTT.

The genes are TRBV7-2 and TRBJ1-5; D might be TRBD1 (5 bases). There are 17 residues in the CDR3. V was cut by 6 bases and J by 5 bases, with 23 bases left in between. Germline V gene lookup returns CDR1 SGHTA and CDR2 FQGNSA. The CDR3 DNA sequence: TGTGCCAGCAGGGGGCCCCCGAGGCGGATTCGGGATCAGCCCCAGCATTTT. Translation gives CASRGPPRRIRDQPQHF.

The V gene is TRBV11-2, the J gene TRBJ2-1, with D possibly being TRBD2 (5 bases). This CDR3 comprises 15 residues. The V gene lost 2 bases and the J gene lost 10 bases, with 18 bases spanning the gap. Germline CDR1 SGHAT, CDR2 FQNNGV. The CDR3 sequence is CASSLFGRGFEEQFF. The CDR3 DNA is TGTGCCAGCAGCTTATTTGGTCGGGGTTTTGAGGAGCAGTTCTTC.

The chain uses TRBV7-2 and TRBJ2-5; 8 bases fit TRBD2. Trimming removed 3 bases from V and 5 bases from J; junction bases left unmatched: 8. Germline assignment: CDR1 SGHTA and CDR2 FQGNSA. The CDR3 covers 15 residues. In DNA, the CDR3 is TGTGCCAGCAGCTTTGGTAGCGGGGCCGGGGAGACCCAGTACTTC. The encoded protein is CASSFGSGAGETQYF.

This clone was detected once. This specimen includes other DNA sequences encoding the same CDR3. This chain uses TRBV10-3 with TRBJ2-3; tentative D call: TRBD1 (5 bases). The length of the CDR3 is 12 residues. The germline CDR1 and CDR2 sequences are ENHRY and SYGVKD. Trimming pared 4 bases from V and 5 bases from J, leaving 7 bases between. CDR3 in DNA: TGTGCCATCAGTGGAAGGGGAGATACGCAGTATTTT. Amino acids: CAISGRGDTQYF.

The V and J genes are TRBV24-1 and TRBJ2-5; 9 bases line up with TRBD1. After removal of 4 bases from V and 5 bases from J, the junction contained 10 bases not matched to a gene. Germline assignment: CDR1 KGHDR and CDR2 SFDVKD. The CDR3 extends over 16 amino acids. The CDR3 sequence is CATSETGTGSRETQYF. CDR3 coding DNA: TGTGCCACCAGTGAGACCGGGACAGGGAGCAGGGAGACCCAGTACTTC.

The chain has TRBV6-5 and TRBJ1-2; a weak D match, TRBD1 (5 bases). The ends were cut back, 6 bases at V and 5 bases at J, with 16 bases in the middle. The CDR3 runs 14 residues. Germline CDR1 and CDR2: MNHEY and SVGAGI. CDR3 amino acids: CASRTVEGQYGYTF. CDR3 bases: TGTGCCAGCAGGACCGTGGAGGGGCAATATGGCTACACCTTC.

The chain recombines TRBV7-9 with TRBJ2-5, with unresolved D. The V end was cut by 2 bases, the J end by 0 bases, with 7 bases between. Germline values: CDR1 SEHNR, CDR2 FQNEAQ (reference sequence). The CDR3 consists of 14 residues. The CDR3 DNA is TGTGCCAGCAGCTTAATCAGTTACCAAGAGACCCAGTACTTC. Its protein is CASSLISYQETQYF. Using reference TRBV7-9 and TRBJ2-5 for the parts outside the CDR3, the full variable domain is DTGVSQNPRHKITKRGQNVTFRCDPISEHNRLYWYRQTLGQGPEFLTYFQNEAQLEKSRLLSDRFSAERPKGSFSTLEIQRTEQGDSAMYLCASSLISYQETQYFGPGTRLLVL.

The chain uses TRBV5-1 and TRBJ2-3, with 9 nucleotides matching TRBD1. Germline CDR1 SGHRS, CDR2 YFSETQ. The CDR3 is 15 amino acids. Trimming removed 5 bases from V and 1 base from J; junction bases left unmatched: 5. CDR3 nucleotide sequence: TGCGCCAGCAGGAGGACAGGGGAAGGCACAGATACGCAGTATTTT. This sequence encodes CASRRTGEGTDTQYF.

The chain couples TRBV28 to TRBJ2-5; maybe TRBD1 (6 bases). The CDR3 is 15 residues long. Germline CDR1 MDHEN, CDR2 SYDVKM. Between the trimmed V and J ends, which lost 2 bases and 3 bases, there was a span of 13 bases. CDR3 loop: CASSLGGPPEETQYF. The CDR3 coding sequence is TGTGCCAGCAGTTTAGGGGGCCCCCCGGAAGAGACCCAGTACTTC.

The chain carries TRBV18 and TRBJ2-5; TRBD1 might be the D (5 bases). The V and J ends lost 3 bases and 4 bases respectively, with 15 bases between them. This CDR3 spans 15 amino acids. Germline CDR1 is KGHSH and CDR2 is LQKENI. The CDR3 nucleotides read TGTGCCAGCTCACCGGGCGGACAAACTGGAGAGACCCAGTACTTC. It specifies CASSPGGQTGETQYF.

This clone was counted between two and nine times. Germline and junction disagree at one end, which may indicate a read error. The chain carries TRBV25-1 and TRBJ2-7; D perhaps matches TRBD2 (6 bases). Per germline, CDR1 MGHDK and CDR2 SYGVNS. The CDR3 runs to 13 residues. Written as DNA, the CDR3 is TGTGCCACCAGTCCCGGAGGGGCCTACGAGCAGTACTTC. Protein product: CATSPGGAYEQYF.

The rearrangement links TRBV5-6 to TRBJ2-1; D ambiguous. Per germline, CDR1 SGHDT and CDR2 YYEEEE. The V end was cut by 3 bases, the J end by 0 bases, with 7 bases between. CDR3 size: 14 residues. The CDR3 nucleotides read TGTGCCAGCAGCTCGTTTAGCTCCTACAATGAGCAGTTCTTC. This translates into CASSSFSSYNEQFF.

V usage is TRBV12-3 or TRBV12-4 and J usage is TRBJ1-2; D is unresolved. This CDR3 comprises 13 residues. The V end lost 3 bases, the J end lost 6 bases, and 11 bases lay between the germline ends. The CDR3 sequence is CASSFTGIDGYTF. The CDR3, as DNA: TGTGCCAGCAGTTTCACCGGGATCGATGGCTACACCTTC.

Only a few counts were recorded for this clone. V is TRBV4-1 and J is TRBJ2-2, with a weak D call TRBD2 (6 bases). The CDR3 runs to 16 residues. Trimming left V 3 bases short and J 5 bases short, with 16 bases between. The germline V gene has CDR1 MGHRA and CDR2 YSYEKL. CDR3 sequence: CASSHPGLQETGELFF. Written as DNA, the CDR3 is TGCGCCAGCAGCCACCCTGGACTACAGGAAACCGGGGAGCTGTTTTTT.

A single count supports this clone. The V gene is TRBV20-1, the J gene TRBJ2-1; possibly TRBD2 for D (5 bases). Trimming stripped 3 bases from V and 8 bases from J, with 11 bases between. Germline-derived CDR1 and CDR2 are DFQATT and SNEGSKA (reference sequence). This CDR3 has 12 amino acids. CDR3 nucleotide sequence: TGCAGTGCTAGTCGGCAAGCGGATGAGCAGTTCTTC. It encodes CSASRQADEQFF.

On this clone: One end of the junction varies from germline; a read error may be responsible. Other DNA sequences from this sample encode an identical CDR3 as well. The chain employs TRBV19 and TRBJ2-1; weak D call: TRBD2 (5 bases). From germline, CDR1 is LNHDA and CDR2 SQIVND (reference sequence). The CDR3 covers 14 residues. The CDR3 DNA is TGTGCCGTAGGGCTGGGGAGCTCCTACAATGAACAGTTCTTC. It encodes CAVGLGSSYNEQFF. The full variable domain, with the rest looked up from reference TRBV19 and TRBJ2-1, is DGGITQSPKYLFRKEGQNVTLSCEQNLNHDAMYWYRQDPGQGLRLIYYSQIVNDFQKGDIAEGYSVSREKKESFPLTVTSAQKNPTAFYLCAVGLGSSYNEQFFGPGTRLTVL.

The chain links TRBV6-4 to TRBJ1-2; no reliable D call. CDR3 length: 15 residues. The V end was cut by 3 bases, the J end by 6 bases, with 17 bases between. Germline V gives CDR1 MRHNA, CDR2 SNTAGT. The CDR3 bases are TGTGCCAGCAGTGAAGGTCGCAGCGGAAATGATGGCTACACCTTC. Residues: CASSEGRSGNDGYTF.